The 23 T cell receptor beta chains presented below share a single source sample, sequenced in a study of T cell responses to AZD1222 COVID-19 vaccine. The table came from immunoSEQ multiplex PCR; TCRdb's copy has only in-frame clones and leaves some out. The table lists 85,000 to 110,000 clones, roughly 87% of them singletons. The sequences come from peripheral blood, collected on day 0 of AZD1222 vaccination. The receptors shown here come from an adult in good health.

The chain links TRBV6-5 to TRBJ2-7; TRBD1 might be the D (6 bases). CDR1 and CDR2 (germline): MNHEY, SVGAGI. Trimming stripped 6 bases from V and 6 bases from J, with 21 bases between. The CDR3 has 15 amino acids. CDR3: CASRRTHRARGEQYF. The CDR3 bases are TGTGCCAGCAGGAGAACACACAGGGCTAGGGGCGAGCAGTACTTC.

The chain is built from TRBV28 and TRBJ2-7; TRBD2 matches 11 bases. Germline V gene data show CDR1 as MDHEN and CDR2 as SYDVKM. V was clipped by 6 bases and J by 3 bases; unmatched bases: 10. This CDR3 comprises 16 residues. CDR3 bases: TGTGCCAGCAGCTCTGGCCTAGCGGGGGGATACTACGAGCAGTACTTC. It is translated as CASSSGLAGGYYEQYF.

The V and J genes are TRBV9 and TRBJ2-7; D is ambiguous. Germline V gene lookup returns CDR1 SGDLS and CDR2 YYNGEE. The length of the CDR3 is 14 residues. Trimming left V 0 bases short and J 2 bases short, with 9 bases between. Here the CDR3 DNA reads TGTGCCAGCAGCGTAGGGTGGGGTCCCTACGAGCAGTACTTC. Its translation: CASSVGWGPYEQYF.

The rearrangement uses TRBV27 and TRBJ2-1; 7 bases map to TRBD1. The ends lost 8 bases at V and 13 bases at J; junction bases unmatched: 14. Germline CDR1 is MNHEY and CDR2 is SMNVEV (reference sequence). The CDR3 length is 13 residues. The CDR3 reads CASRSPTGTDQFF. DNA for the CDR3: TGTGCCAGCCGCTCCCCAACCGGGACAGACCAGTTCTTC.

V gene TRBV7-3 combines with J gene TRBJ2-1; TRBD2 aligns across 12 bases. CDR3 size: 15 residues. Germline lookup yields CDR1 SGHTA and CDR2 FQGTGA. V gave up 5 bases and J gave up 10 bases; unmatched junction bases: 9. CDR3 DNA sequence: TGTGCCAGCAGCGCCACTAGCGGGGGGCCCTCCGAGCAGTTCTTC. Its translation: CASSATSGGPSEQFF.

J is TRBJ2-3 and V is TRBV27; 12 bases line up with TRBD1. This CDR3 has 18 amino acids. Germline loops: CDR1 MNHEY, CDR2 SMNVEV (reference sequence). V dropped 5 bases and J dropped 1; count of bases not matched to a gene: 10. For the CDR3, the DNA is TGTGCCAGCAGTACTCGGGACAGGGGGCGAGGTGGCACAGATACGCAGTATTTT. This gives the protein CASSTRDRGRGGTDTQYF.

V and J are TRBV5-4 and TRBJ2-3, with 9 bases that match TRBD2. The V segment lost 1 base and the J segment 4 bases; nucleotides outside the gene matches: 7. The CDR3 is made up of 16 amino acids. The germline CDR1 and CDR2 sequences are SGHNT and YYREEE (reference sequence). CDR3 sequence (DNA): TGTGCCAGCAGCTTGTTGGCGGGGGGGCTATCAGATACGCAGTATTTT. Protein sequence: CASSLLAGGLSDTQYF.

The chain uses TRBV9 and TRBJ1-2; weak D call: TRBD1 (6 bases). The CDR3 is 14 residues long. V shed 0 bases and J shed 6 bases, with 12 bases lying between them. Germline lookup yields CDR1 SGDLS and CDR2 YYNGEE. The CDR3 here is CASSVGDTPNGYTF. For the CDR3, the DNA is TGTGCCAGCAGCGTAGGGGACACGCCTAATGGCTACACCTTC.

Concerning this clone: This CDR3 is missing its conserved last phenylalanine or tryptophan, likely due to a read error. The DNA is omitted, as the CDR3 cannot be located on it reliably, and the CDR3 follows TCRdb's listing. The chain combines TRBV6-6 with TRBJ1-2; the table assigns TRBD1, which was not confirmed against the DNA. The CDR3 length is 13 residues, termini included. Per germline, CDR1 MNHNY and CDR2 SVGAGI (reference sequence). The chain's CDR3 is CASSYSPGVREFD.

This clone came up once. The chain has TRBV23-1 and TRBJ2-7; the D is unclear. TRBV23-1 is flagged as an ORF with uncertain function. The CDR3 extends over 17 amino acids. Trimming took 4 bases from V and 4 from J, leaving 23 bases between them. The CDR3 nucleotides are TGCGCCAGCAGTCCCCGGGCCTGTATCTCACCCATGTACGAGCAGTACTTC. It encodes CASSPRACISPMYEQYF.

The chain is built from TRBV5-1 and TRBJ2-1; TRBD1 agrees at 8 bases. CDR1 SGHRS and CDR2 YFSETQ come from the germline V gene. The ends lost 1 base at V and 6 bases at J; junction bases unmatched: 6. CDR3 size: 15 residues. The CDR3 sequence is CASSLLGQAPNEQFF. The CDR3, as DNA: TGCGCCAGCAGCTTGTTGGGACAGGCCCCCAATGAGCAGTTCTTC. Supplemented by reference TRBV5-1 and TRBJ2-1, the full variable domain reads KAGVTQTPRYLIKTRGQQVTLSCSPISGHRSVSWYQQTPGQGLQFLFEYFSETQRNKGNFPGRFSGRQFSNSRSEMNVSTLELGDSALYLCASSLLGQAPNEQFFGPGTRLTVL.

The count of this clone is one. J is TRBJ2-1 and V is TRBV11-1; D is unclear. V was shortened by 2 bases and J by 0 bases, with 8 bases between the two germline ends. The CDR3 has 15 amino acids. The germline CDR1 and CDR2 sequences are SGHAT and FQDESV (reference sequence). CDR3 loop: CASSLWADSYNEQFF. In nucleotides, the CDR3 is TGTGCCAGCAGCTTATGGGCGGACTCCTACAATGAGCAGTTCTTC.

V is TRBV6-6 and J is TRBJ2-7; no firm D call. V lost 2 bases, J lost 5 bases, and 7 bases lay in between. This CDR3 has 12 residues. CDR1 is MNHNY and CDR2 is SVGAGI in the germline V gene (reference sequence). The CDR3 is CASSYGNDEQYF. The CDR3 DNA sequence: TGTGCCAGCAGTTACGGTAACGACGAGCAGTACTTC.

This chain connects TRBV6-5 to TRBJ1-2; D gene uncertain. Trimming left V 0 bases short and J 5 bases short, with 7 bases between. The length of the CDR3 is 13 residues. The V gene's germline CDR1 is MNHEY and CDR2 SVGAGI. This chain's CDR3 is CASSYSYLYGYTF. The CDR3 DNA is TGTGCCAGCAGTTACTCCTACTTATATGGCTACACCTTC.

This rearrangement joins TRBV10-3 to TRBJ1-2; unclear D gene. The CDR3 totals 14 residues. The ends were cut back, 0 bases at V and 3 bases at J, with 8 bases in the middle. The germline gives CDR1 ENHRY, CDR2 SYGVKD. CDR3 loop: CAISESRQDYGYTF. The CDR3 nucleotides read TGTGCCATCAGTGAGTCTCGGCAAGACTATGGCTACACCTTC.

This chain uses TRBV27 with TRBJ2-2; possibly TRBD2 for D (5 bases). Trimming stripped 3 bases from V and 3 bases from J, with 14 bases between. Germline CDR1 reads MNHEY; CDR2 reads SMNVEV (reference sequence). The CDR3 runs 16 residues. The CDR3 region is CASSLLGNSDTGELFF. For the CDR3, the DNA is TGTGCCAGCAGTTTGTTAGGTAATAGCGACACCGGGGAGCTGTTTTTT.

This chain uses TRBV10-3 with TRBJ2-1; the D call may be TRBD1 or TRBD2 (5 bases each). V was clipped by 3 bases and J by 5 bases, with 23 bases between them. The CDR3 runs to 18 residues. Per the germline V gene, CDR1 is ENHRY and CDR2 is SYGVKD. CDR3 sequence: CAISDQGQAGWGDNEQFF. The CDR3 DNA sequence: TGTGCCATCAGTGACCAAGGACAAGCCGGATGGGGAGACAATGAGCAGTTCTTC.

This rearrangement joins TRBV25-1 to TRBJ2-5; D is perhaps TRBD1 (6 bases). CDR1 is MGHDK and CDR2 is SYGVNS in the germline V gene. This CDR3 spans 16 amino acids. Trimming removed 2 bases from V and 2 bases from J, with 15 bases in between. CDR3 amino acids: CASSEEGVRAQETQYF. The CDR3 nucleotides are TGTGCCAGCAGTGAAGAGGGGGTCAGGGCGCAAGAGACCCAGTACTTC.

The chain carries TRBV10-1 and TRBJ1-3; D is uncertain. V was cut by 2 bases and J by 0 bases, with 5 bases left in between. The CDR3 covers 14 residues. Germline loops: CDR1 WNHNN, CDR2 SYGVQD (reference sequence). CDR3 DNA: TGCGCCAGCAGTGAGGGTCACTCTGGAAACACCATATATTTT. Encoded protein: CASSEGHSGNTIYF.

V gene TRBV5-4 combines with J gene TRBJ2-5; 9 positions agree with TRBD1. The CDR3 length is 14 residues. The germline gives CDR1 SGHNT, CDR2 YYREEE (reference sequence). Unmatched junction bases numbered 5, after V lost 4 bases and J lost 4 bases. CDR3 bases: TGTGCCAGCAGCCAACAGGGGGCGGCAGAGACCCAGTACTTC. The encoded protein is CASSQQGAAETQYF.

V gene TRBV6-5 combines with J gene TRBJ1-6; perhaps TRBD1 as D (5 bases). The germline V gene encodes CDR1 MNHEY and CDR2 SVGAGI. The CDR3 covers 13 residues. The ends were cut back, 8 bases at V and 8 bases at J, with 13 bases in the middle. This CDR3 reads CASVGGDDSPLHF. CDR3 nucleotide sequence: TGTGCCAGCGTCGGGGGGGACGATTCACCCCTCCACTTT.

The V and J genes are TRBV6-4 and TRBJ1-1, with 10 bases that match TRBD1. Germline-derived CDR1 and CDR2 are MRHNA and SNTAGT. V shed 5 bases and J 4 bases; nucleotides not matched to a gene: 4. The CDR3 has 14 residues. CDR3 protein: CASSRTGGSTEAFF. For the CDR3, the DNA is TGTGCCAGCAGTCGGACAGGGGGTTCCACTGAAGCTTTCTTT.

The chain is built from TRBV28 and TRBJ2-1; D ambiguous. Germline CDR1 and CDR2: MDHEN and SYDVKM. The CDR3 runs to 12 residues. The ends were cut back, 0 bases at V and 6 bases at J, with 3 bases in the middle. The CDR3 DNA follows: TGTGCCAGCAGTTTATGGTCCAATGAGCAGTTCTTC. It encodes CASSLWSNEQFF.